This TCR beta chain stems from a study of blood T cell repertoires in COVID-19. Background on the study: Samples of COVID-19 (acute and convalescent) were obtained from the United States, Italy and Spain.

Authors' data handling: Cell counts per sample came from amplifying reference gene primers. TCRdb's table, derived via immunoSEQ multiplex PCR, lists solely in-frame clones and lacks some. The V and J calls and clone size are taken from that table; D and trimming were inferred from the DNA. The sample lists about 88,000 clones, roughly nine tenths seen once, with around 16% in the top ten. Germline CDR1 is LNHDA and CDR2 is SQIVND (reference sequence). The ends lost 5 bases at V and 4 bases at J; junction bases unmatched: 8. This CDR3 is built from 16 residues. The gene calls are TRBV19 and TRBJ1-2; TRBD1 agrees at 12 bases. The sequence was collected from a male donor with acute or convalescent COVID-19. The sample taken for sequencing was peripheral blood. The CDR3, as DNA: TGTGCCAGTAGTTCTGATGGGACAGGGGGCGTCTATGGCTACACCTTC. It codes for CASSSDGTGGVYGYTF.